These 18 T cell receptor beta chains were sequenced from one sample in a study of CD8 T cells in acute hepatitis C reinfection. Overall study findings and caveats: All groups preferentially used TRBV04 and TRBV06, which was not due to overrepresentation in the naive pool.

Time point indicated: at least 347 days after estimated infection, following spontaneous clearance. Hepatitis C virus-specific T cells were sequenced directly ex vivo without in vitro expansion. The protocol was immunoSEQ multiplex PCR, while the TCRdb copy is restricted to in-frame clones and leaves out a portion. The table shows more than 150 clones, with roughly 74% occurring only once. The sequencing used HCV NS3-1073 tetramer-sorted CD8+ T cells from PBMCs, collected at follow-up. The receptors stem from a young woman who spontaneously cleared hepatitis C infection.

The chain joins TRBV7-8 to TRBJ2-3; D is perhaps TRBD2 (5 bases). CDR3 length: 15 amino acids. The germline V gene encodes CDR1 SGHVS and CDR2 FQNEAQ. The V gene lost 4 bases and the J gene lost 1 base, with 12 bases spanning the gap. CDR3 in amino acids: CASSSPKAGTDTQYF. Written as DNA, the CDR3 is TGTGCCAGCAGCTCACCGAAAGCGGGCACAGATACGCAGTATTTT. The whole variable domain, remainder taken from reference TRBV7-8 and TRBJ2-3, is GAGVSQSPRYKVAKRGQDVALRCDPISGHVSLFWYQQALGQGPEFLTYFQNEAQLDKSGLPSDRFFAERPEGSVSTLKIQRTQQEDSAVYLCASSSPKAGTDTQYFGPGTRLTVL.

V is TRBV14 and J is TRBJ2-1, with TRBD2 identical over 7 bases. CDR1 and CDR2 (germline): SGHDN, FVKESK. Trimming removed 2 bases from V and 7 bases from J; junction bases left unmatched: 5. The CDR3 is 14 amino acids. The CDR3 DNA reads TGTGCCAGCAGCCAAACCCAGCGGGATAATGAGCAGTTCTTC. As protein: CASSQTQRDNEQFF.

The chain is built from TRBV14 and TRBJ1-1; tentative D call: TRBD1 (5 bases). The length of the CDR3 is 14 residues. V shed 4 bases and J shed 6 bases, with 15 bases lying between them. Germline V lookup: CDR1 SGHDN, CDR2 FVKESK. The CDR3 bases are TGTGCCAGCAGCCTATCTACCAGGGAAGCTGAAGCTTTCTTT. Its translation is CASSLSTREAEAFF.

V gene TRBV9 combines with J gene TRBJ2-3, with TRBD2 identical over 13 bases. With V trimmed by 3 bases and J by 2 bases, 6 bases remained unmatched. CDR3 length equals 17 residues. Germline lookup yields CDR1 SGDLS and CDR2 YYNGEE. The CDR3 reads CASSEVTSGGFTDTQYF. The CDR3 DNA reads TGTGCCAGCAGCGAAGTGACTAGCGGGGGGTTCACAGATACGCAGTATTTT.

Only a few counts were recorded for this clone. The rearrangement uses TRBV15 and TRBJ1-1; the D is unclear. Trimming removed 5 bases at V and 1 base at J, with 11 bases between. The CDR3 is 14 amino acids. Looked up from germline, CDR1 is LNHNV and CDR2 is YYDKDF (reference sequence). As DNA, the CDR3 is TGTGCCACCAGCCCGAATTCGCCGAACACTGAAGCTTTCTTT. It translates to CATSPNSPNTEAFF.

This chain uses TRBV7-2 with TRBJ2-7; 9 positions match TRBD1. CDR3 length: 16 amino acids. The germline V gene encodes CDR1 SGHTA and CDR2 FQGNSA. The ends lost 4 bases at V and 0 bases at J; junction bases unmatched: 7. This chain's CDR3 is CASSSSGTGYSYEQYF. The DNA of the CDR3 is TGTGCCAGCAGCTCATCCGGGACAGGGTACTCCTACGAGCAGTACTTC.

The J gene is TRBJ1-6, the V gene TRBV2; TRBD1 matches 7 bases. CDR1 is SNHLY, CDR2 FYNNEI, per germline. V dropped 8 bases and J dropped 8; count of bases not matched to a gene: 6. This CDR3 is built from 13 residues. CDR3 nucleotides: TGTGCCAGCGCGACAGGGAAGCATTCACCCCTCCACTTT. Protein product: CASATGKHSPLHF.

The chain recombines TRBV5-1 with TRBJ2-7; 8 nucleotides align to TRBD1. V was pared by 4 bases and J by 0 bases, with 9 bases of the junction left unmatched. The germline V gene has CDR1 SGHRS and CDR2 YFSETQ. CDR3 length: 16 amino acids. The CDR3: CASSPLSGTGSYEQYF. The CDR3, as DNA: TGCGCCAGCAGCCCCCTTAGTGGGACAGGCTCCTACGAGCAGTACTTC.

The CDR3: CASSDISYRYSRANVLTF. CDR3 coding DNA: TGTGCCAGCAGTGACATATCTTACCGATACAGTCGGGCCAACGTCCTGACTTTC. This chain joins TRBV2 and TRBJ2-6; no firm D call. The germline CDR1 and CDR2 sequences are SNHLY and FYNNEI. Trimming removed 3 bases from V and 5 bases from J, with 20 bases in between. The CDR3 is 18 residues long.

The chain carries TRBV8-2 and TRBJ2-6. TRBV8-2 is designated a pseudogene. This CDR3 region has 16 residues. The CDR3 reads CGNGYDNTKSGQLLTF. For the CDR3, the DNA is TGTGGCAATGGTTACGATAACACAAAGTCGGGCCAACTCCTGACTTTC.

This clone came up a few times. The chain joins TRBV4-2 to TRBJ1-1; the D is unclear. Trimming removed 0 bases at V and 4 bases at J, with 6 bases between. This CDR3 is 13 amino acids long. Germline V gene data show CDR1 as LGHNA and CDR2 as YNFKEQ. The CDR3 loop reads CASSQETGTEAFF. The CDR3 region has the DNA TGTGCCAGCAGCCAAGAGACGGGCACTGAAGCTTTCTTT.

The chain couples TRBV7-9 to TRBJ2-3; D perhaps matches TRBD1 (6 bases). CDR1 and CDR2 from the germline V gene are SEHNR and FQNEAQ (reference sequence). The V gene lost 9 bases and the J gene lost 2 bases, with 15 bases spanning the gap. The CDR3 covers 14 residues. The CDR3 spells CARPRQEFTDTQYF. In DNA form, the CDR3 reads TGTGCCAGACCACGACAGGAGTTCACAGATACGCAGTATTTT.

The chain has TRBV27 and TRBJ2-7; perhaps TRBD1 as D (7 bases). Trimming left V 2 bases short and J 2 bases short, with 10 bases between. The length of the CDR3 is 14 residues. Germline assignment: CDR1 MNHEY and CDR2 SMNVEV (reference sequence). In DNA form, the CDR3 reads TGTGCCAGCAGTTTAGCGGGACAGCCCTACGAGCAGTACTTC. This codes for CASSLAGQPYEQYF.

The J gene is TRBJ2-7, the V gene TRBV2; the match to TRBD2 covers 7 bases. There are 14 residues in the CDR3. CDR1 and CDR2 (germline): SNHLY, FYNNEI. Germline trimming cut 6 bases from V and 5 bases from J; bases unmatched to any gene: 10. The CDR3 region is CASRGRATWDEQYF. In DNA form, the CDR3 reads TGTGCCAGCAGGGGGAGGGCGACCTGGGACGAGCAGTACTTC.

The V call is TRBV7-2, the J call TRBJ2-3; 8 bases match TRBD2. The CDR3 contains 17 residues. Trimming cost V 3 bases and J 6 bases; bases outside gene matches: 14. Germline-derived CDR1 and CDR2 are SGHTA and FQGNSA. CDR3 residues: CASSFEVASGGGDTQYF. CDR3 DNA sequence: TGTGCCAGCAGCTTTGAAGTAGCTAGCGGCGGGGGGGATACGCAGTATTTT.

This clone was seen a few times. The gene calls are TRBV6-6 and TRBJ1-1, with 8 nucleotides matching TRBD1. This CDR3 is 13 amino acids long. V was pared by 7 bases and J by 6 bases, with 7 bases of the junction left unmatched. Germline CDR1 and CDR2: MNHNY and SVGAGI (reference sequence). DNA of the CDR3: TGTGCCAGCATCCCCGGACAGGGTCCTGAAGCTTTCTTT. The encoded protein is CASIPGQGPEAFF.

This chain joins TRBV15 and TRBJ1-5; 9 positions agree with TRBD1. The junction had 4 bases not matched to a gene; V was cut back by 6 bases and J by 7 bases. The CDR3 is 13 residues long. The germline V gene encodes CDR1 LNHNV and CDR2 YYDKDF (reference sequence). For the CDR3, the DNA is TGTGCCACCAGGGGACAGGGAGGGCAGCCCCAGCATTTT. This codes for CATRGQGGQPQHF.

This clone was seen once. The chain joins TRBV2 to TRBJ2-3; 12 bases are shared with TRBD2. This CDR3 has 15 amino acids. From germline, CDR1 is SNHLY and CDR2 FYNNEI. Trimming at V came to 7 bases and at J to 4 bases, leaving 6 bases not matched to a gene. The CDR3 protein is CASNRLAGASDTQYF. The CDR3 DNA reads TGTGCCAGCAACAGACTAGCGGGAGCTTCAGATACGCAGTATTTT.